This T cell receptor (beta chain) derives from a study of control samples from healthy donors and cancer patients. The CDR3 length is 18 residues. Per the germline V gene, CDR1 is MNHEY and CDR2 is SMNVEV (reference sequence). Losses at the gene ends were 6 bases for V and 9 bases for J; bases not matched to a gene: 15. Produced via immunoSEQ multiplex PCR; TCRdb's table is partial and in-frame only. The sample contains around 51,000 clones, over 70% of which appear only once. The sequencing input was blood. The sequence derives from a man between 65 and 85 years old in good health. The rearrangement joins TRBV27 to TRBJ1-6; TRBD1 matches at 12 bases. CDR3 nucleotides: TGTGCCAGCAGCCGGGACAGGGGGCCCTCCGGCGGGATTTCACCCCTCCACTTT. Translating gives CASSRDRGPSGGISPLHF.